The clone carrying this T cell receptor beta chain was detected only once. Its matching antigen is unknown. The junction departs from the called germline gene at one end, perhaps through a read error. The CDR3 contains 15 residues. The data stem from a study of Graves' ophthalmopathy and Graves' hyperthyroidism. The study, taken as a whole, reports: Blood shared most expanded thyroid clonotypes above 0.001 frequency.

Investigators amplified TCR beta CDR3 regions from RNA transcripts. First-round RT-PCR with HTBI primers preceded a second-round multiplex PCR. TCRdb recomputed calls from the multiplex PCR reads with MiXCR, one row per CDR3 protein. The repertoire holds about 500,000 distinct CDR3 sequences, with approximately 35% as singletons. Aged 18 to 65, the patients with hyperthyroidism had under 2 months' duration and were newly diagnosed. Thyroid ultrasound, orbital computed tomography, TRAb, serum thyroxine and clinical symptoms formed the basis of diagnosis. The V and J genes are TRBV12-3 or TRBV12-4 and TRBJ2-7; 11 bases are shared with TRBD2. The sequenced sample was peripheral blood or thyroid tissue (not recorded which). The receptor was derived from an adult man with Graves' hyperthyroidism. CDR3 nucleotides: TGTGCCAGCAGTCAAGTAGCGGGAGGGCCTGGGGAGCAGCACTTC. It is translated as CASSQVAGGPGEQHF.